This entry lists 18 T cell receptor beta chains sequenced from one sample in a study of blood T cell repertoires in COVID-19. Using immunoSEQ multiplex PCR, the repertoire was profiled, and TCRdb retains in-frame clones only, with some absent. The sample shows 200,000 or so clones, roughly 80% of them seen only once. The source material was peripheral blood. Receptor source: a man aged 55 to 69 with active or convalescent COVID-19.

The chain uses TRBV29-1 and TRBJ2-1; 8 positions match TRBD2. CDR3 length: 15 residues. Germline V lookup: CDR1 SQVTM, CDR2 ANQGSEA. Trimming removed 4 bases from V and 7 bases from J; junction bases left unmatched: 12. CDR3: CSVVLAGRDLNEQFF. The DNA for the CDR3 is TGCAGCGTTGTGCTAGCGGGCCGTGATTTAAATGAGCAGTTCTTC.

The rearrangement uses TRBV11-3 and TRBJ1-3, with 9 bases that match TRBD1. CDR3 length equals 19 residues. Per the germline V gene, CDR1 is SGHNT and CDR2 is YENEEA. The trim removed 5 bases at V and 4 bases at J, leaving 18 bases unmatched. CDR3 loop: CASSRGQGQTQLDGNTIYF. CDR3 in DNA: TGTGCCAGCAGCCGGGGACAGGGACAAACCCAACTGGACGGAAACACCATATATTTT.

The V and J genes are TRBV5-1 and TRBJ2-3, with D possibly TRBD1 on 6 matching bases. There are 14 residues in the CDR3. The ends were cut back, 2 bases at V and 3 bases at J, with 10 bases in the middle. Germline V gene data show CDR1 as SGHRS and CDR2 as YFSETQ. The CDR3 region is CASSLGTGTDTQYF. CDR3 nucleotide sequence: TGCGCCAGCAGCTTAGGAACAGGGACAGATACGCAGTATTTT.

The V call is TRBV27, the J call TRBJ1-4, with D perhaps matching TRBD1 (6 bases). The CDR3 has 15 amino acids. The germline CDR1 and CDR2 sequences are MNHEY and SMNVEV (reference sequence). The V end lost 5 bases, the J end lost 7 bases, and 17 bases lay between the germline ends. The chain's CDR3 is CASSILGGQVEKLFF. The CDR3 coding sequence is TGTGCCAGCAGTATCCTCGGGGGGCAGGTTGAAAAACTGTTTTTT.

The J gene is TRBJ2-1, the V gene TRBV27; TRBD2 matches 13 bases. Germline V lookup: CDR1 MNHEY, CDR2 SMNVEV (reference sequence). J lost 5 bases, V lost 4 bases, and 5 bases had no gene match. The CDR3 length is 16 residues. The CDR3: CASSSTGLAGDNEQFF. CDR3 DNA sequence: TGTGCCAGCAGTTCGACAGGACTAGCGGGAGACAATGAGCAGTTCTTC.

The rearrangement uses TRBV28 and TRBJ1-5, with 8 bases lining up with TRBD1. The V segment lost 7 bases and the J segment 4 bases; nucleotides outside the gene matches: 6. This CDR3 comprises 14 residues. Germline V CDR1 and CDR2: MDHEN, SYDVKM. The CDR3 DNA reads as TGTGCCAGCAAACAGGGGGTACCTAATCAGCCCCAGCATTTT. This encodes CASKQGVPNQPQHF.

This clone was seen only once. The chain employs TRBV30 and TRBJ2-7; 9 nucleotides agree with TRBD1. The V gene's germline CDR1 is GTSNPN and CDR2 SVGIG (reference sequence). This CDR3 has 14 residues. J lost 5 bases, V lost 4 bases, and 9 bases had no gene match. The CDR3 DNA is TGTGCCTGGAACCTCTACGGGACAGGGAACGAGCAGTACTTC. Its protein is CAWNLYGTGNEQYF. Based on the CDR3 plus reference TRBV30 and TRBJ2-7, the full variable domain is SQTIHQWPATLVQPVGSPLSLECTVEGTSNPNLYWYRQAAGRGLQLLFYSVGIGQISSEVPQNLSASRPQDRQFILSSKKLLLSDSGFYLCAWNLYGTGNEQYFGPGTRLTVT.

The rearrangement uses TRBV5-1 and TRBJ1-3, with D perhaps matching TRBD1 (6 bases). Germline CDR1 SGHRS, CDR2 YFSETQ. Trimming stripped 4 bases from V and 1 base from J, with 12 bases between. This CDR3 is built from 15 residues. Written as DNA, the CDR3 is TGCGCCAGCAGCCCGGACAGAAGATCTGGAAACACCATATATTTT. This encodes CASSPDRRSGNTIYF.

This clone showed up just once. The chain combines TRBV11-3 with TRBJ2-3; D not resolved. The CDR3 is made up of 12 amino acids. Germline assignment: CDR1 SGHNT and CDR2 YENEEA. V dropped 6 bases and J dropped 6 bases, with 10 bases sitting between them. CDR3 region: CASSSNSDTQYF. The CDR3 DNA follows: TGTGCCAGCAGTTCAAACAGTGATACGCAGTATTTT.

V and J are TRBV11-3 and TRBJ1-6; D gene uncertain. The CDR3 spans 15 residues. V lost 4 bases and J lost 12, with 19 bases in between. Looked up from germline, CDR1 is SGHNT and CDR2 is YENEEA. Here the CDR3 DNA reads TGTGCCAGCAGCTCGGAGCCAGGAGGCCGTCAACCCCTCCACTTT. Its protein is CASSSEPGGRQPLHF.

The chain has TRBV7-9 and TRBJ1-2; TRBD1 is a possible D gene (6 bases). The CDR3 is 16 amino acids. V lost 4 bases and J 0 bases, leaving 15 bases between the germline ends. Germline CDR1 is SEHNR and CDR2 is FQNEAQ (reference sequence). CDR3 DNA: TGTGCCAGCAGCTCCCCCCTGGACAGAACTAACTATGGCTACACCTTC. It yields the protein CASSSPLDRTNYGYTF.

The chain is built from TRBV27 and TRBJ1-2, with a weak D call TRBD1 (5 bases). This CDR3 comprises 13 residues. Germline CDR1 and CDR2: MNHEY and SMNVEV (reference sequence). Trimming shortened V by 2 bases and J by 2 bases, and 6 bases separated the two germline ends. CDR3: CASSLQGNYGYTF. For the CDR3, the DNA is TGTGCCAGCAGTTTACAGGGCAACTATGGCTACACCTTC.

The chain recombines TRBV19 with TRBJ2-7; 9 bases align to TRBD2. The CDR3 sequence is 14 residues long. Germline assignment: CDR1 LNHDA and CDR2 SQIVND (reference sequence). V lost 3 bases to trimming and J lost 6 bases; unmatched junction nucleotides: 6. As DNA, the CDR3 is TGTGCCAGTAGTATCTCGGTGACTAGCGGCGAGCAGTACTTC. Its translation: CASSISVTSGEQYF.

V is TRBV19 and J is TRBJ2-5, with TRBD2 matching over 7 bases. V lost 0 bases and J lost 7; bases outside the gene matches: 11. The CDR3 totals 16 residues. From germline, CDR1 is LNHDA and CDR2 SQIVND (reference sequence). DNA of the CDR3: TGTGCCAGTAGTATAGAGGTTGCGGGAGCCAGTGGGACCCAGTACTTC. It translates to CASSIEVAGASGTQYF. The variable domain in full, completed from reference TRBV19 and TRBJ2-5, reads DGGITQSPKYLFRKEGQNVTLSCEQNLNHDAMYWYRQDPGQGLRLIYYSQIVNDFQKGDIAEGYSVSREKKESFPLTVTSAQKNPTAFYLCASSIEVAGASGTQYFGPGTRLLVL.

The chain links TRBV5-4 to TRBJ1-2, with 8 positions matching TRBD1. CDR1 and CDR2 (germline): SGHNT, YYREEE (reference sequence). This CDR3 has 14 residues. Trimming at V came to 0 bases and at J to 4 bases, leaving 2 bases not matched to a gene. CDR3 sequence reads: CASSLAGQAYGYTF. As DNA, the CDR3 is TGTGCCAGCAGCTTGGCGGGACAGGCCTATGGCTACACCTTC.

The chain recombines TRBV5-4 with TRBJ2-7; 12 bases align to TRBD2. J gave up 2 bases and V 0 bases, and 15 bases lay outside the gene matches. Per germline, CDR1 SGHNT and CDR2 YYREEE (reference sequence). The CDR3 spans 20 residues. In DNA, the CDR3 is TGTGCCAGCAGCTTGGGCCCCCTGACTAGCGGGGGAGCCTACGCCTACGAGCAGTACTTC. Amino acid sequence: CASSLGPLTSGGAYAYEQYF.

The rearrangement links TRBV7-9 to TRBJ2-3, with 8 bases identical to TRBD2. The trim removed 6 bases at V and 5 bases at J, leaving 7 bases unmatched. The germline CDR1 and CDR2 sequences are SEHNR and FQNEAQ (reference sequence). This CDR3 has 14 amino acids. The CDR3 here is CASRLPGGLDTQYF. The DNA for the CDR3 is TGTGCCAGCAGGCTCCCGGGGGGGCTAGATACGCAGTATTTT.

This chain uses TRBV19 with TRBJ2-3, with 8 bases that match TRBD2. The germline V gene has CDR1 LNHDA and CDR2 SQIVND (reference sequence). This CDR3 is 13 amino acids long. This chain's CDR3 is CAAGGTSTDTQYF. CDR3 sequence (DNA): TGTGCTGCGGGGGGTACTAGCACAGATACGCAGTATTTT.